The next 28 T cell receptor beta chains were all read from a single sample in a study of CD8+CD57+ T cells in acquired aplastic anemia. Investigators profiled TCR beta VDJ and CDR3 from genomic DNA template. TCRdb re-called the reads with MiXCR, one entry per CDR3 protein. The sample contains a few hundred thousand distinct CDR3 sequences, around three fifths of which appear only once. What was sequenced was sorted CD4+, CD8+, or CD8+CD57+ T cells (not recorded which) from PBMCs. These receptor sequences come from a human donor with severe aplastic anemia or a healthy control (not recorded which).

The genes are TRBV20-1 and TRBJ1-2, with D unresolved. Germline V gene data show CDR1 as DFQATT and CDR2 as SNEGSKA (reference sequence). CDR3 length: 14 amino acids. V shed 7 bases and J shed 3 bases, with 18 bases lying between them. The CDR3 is CSVFSSSHYYGYTF. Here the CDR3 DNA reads TGCAGTGTCTTCAGTTCGTCCCACTACTATGGCTACACCTTC.

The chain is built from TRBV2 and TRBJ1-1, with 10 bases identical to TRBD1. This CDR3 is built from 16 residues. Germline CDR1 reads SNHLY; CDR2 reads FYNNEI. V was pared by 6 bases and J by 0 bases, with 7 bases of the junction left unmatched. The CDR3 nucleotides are TGTGCCAGCAGAGAAACCGGGACAGGGGTGAACACTGAAGCTTTCTTT. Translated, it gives CASRETGTGVNTEAFF. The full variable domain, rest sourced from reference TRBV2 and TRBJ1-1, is EPEVTQTPSHQVTQMGQEVILRCVPISNHLYFYWYRQILGQKVEFLVSFYNNEISEKSEIFDDQFSVERPDGSNFTLKIRSTKLEDSAMYFCASRETGTGVNTEAFFGQGTRLTVV.

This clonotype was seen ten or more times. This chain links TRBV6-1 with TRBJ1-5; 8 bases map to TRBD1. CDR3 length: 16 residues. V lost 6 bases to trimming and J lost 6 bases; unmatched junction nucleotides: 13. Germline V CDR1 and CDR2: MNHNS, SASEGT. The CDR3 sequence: CASSRGRDRFGQPQHF. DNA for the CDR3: TGTGCCAGCAGCCGGGGCCGGGACAGGTTTGGTCAGCCCCAGCATTTT.

In DNA, the CDR3 is TGTGCCAGCAGTGGGGGCGTCAACTATGGCTACACCTTC. As protein: CASSGGVNYGYTF. The genes are TRBV2 and TRBJ1-2, with D perhaps matching TRBD1 (5 bases). The CDR3 is 13 residues long. The germline V gene has CDR1 SNHLY and CDR2 FYNNEI. The V gene lost 4 bases and the J gene lost 2 bases, with 8 bases spanning the gap.

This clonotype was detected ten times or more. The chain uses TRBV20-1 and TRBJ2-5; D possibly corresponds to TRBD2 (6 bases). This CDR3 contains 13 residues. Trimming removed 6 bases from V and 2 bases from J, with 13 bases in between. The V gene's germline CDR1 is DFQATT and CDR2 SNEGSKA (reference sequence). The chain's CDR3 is CSANGGPQETQYF. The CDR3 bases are TGCAGTGCGAACGGGGGACCTCAAGAGACCCAGTACTTC.

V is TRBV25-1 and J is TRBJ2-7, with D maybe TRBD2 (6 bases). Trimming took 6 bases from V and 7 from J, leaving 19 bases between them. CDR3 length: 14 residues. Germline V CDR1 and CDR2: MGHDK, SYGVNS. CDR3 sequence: CASSAEEGKREQYF. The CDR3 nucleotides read TGTGCCAGCAGCGCCGAGGAGGGGAAGCGGGAGCAGTACTTC.

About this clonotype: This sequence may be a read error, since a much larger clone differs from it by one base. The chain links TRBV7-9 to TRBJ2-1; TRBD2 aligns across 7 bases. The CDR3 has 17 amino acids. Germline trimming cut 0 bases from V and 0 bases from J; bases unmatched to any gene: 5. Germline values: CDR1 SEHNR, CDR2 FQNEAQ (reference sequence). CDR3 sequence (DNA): TGTGCCAGCAGCTTAGCGCTGGGGGGGGGCTCCTACAATGAGCAGTTCTTC. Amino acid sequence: CASSLALGGGSYNEQFF.

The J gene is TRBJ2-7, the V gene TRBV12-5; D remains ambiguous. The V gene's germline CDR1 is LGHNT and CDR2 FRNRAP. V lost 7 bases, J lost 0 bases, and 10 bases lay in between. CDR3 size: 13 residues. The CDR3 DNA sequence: TGTGCTAGTGCCCCCCGGACCTCCTACGAGCAGTACTTC. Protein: CASAPRTSYEQYF.

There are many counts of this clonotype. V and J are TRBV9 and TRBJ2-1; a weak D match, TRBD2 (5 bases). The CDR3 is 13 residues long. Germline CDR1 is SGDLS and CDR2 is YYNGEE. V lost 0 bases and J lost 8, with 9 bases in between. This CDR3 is CASSVVASYEQFF. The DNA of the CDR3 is TGTGCCAGCAGCGTAGTGGCTAGCTATGAGCAGTTCTTC.

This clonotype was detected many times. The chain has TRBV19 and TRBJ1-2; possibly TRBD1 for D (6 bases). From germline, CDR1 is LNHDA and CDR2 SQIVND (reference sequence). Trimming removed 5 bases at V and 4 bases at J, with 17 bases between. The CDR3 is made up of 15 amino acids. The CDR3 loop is CASSALTGWGYGYTF. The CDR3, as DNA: TGTGCCAGTAGTGCGCTGACAGGCTGGGGCTATGGCTACACCTTC.

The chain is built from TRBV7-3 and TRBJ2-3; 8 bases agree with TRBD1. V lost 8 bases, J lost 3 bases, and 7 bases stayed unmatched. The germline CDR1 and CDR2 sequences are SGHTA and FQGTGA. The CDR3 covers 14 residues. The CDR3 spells CASQDRDNTDTQYF. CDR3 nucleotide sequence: TGTGCCAGCCAGGACAGGGATAATACAGATACGCAGTATTTT.

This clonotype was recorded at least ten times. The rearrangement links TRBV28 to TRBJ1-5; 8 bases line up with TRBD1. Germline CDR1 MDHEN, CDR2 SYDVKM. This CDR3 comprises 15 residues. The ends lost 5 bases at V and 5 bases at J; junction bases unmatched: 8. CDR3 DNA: TGTGCCAGCAGTCCAGGGGGCGGAGGAGATCAGCCCCAGCATTTT. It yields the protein CASSPGGGGDQPQHF.

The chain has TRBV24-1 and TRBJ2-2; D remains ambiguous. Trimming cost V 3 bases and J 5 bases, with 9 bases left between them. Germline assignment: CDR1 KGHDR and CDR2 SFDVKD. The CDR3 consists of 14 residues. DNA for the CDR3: TGTGCCACCAGTGATCTAAGAGGAACCGGGGAGCTGTTTTTT. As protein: CATSDLRGTGELFF.

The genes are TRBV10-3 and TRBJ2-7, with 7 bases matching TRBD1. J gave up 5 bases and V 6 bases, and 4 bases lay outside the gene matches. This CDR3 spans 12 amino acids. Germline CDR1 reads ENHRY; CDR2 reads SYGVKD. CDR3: CAISRQGHEQYF. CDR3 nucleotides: TGTGCCATCAGCCGACAGGGACACGAGCAGTACTTC.

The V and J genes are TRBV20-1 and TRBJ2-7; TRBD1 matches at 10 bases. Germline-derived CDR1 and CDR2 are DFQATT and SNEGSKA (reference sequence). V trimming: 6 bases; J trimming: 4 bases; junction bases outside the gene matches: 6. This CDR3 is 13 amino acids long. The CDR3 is CSAGRDRGYEQYF. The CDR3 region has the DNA TGCAGTGCGGGCCGGGACAGGGGATACGAGCAGTACTTC.

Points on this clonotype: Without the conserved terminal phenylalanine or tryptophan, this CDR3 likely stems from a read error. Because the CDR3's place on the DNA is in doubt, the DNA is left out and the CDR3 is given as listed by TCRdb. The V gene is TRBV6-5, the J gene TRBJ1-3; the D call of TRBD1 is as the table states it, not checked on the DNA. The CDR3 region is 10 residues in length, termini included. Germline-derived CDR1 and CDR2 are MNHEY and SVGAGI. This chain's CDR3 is CASRPPNRGR.

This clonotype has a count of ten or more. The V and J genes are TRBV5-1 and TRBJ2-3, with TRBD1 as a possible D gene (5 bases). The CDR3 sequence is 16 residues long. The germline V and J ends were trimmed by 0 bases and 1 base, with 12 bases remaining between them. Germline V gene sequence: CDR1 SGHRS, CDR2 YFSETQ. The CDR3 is CASSLEGILRTDTQYF. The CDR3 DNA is TGCGCCAGCAGCTTGGAGGGGATCCTTCGCACAGATACGCAGTATTTT.

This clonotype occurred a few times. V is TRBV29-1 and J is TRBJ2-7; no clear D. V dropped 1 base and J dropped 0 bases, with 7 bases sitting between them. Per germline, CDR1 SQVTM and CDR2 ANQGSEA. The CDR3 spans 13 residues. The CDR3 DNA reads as TGCAGCGTTGAAGGAGTAAACTCCTACGAGCAGTACTTC. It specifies CSVEGVNSYEQYF.

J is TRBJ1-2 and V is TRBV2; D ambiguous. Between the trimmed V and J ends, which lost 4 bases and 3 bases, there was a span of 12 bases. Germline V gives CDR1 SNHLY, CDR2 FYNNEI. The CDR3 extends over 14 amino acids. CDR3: CASSAAGRDYGYTF. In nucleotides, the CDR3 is TGTGCCAGCAGTGCTGCGGGGAGGGACTATGGCTACACCTTC.

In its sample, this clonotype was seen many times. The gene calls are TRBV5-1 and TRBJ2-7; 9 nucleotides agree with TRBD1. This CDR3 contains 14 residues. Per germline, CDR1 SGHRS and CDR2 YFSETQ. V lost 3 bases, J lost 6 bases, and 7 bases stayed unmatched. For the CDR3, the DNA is TGCGCCAGCAGCTACAGGGACAGGGTCGGCGAGCAGTACTTC. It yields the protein CASSYRDRVGEQYF. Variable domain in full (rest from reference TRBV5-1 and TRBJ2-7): KAGVTQTPRYLIKTRGQQVTLSCSPISGHRSVSWYQQTPGQGLQFLFEYFSETQRNKGNFPGRFSGRQFSNSRSEMNVSTLELGDSALYLCASSYRDRVGEQYFGPGTRLTVT.

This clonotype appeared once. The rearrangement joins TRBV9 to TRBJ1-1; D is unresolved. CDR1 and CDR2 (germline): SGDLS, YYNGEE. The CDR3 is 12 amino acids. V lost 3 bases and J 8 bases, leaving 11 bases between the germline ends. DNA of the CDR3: TGTGCCAGCAGCGGGTCCGGGAGCGAAGCTTTCTTT. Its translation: CASSGSGSEAFF.

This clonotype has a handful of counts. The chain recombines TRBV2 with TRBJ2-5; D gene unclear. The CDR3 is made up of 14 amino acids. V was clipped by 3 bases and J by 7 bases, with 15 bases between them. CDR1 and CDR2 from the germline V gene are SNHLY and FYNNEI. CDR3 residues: CASSDLTGSGTQYF. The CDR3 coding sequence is TGTGCCAGCAGTGACCTGACTGGATCGGGGACCCAGTACTTC. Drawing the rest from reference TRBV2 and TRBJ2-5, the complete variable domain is EPEVTQTPSHQVTQMGQEVILRCVPISNHLYFYWYRQILGQKVEFLVSFYNNEISEKSEIFDDQFSVERPDGSNFTLKIRSTKLEDSAMYFCASSDLTGSGTQYFGPGTRLLVL.

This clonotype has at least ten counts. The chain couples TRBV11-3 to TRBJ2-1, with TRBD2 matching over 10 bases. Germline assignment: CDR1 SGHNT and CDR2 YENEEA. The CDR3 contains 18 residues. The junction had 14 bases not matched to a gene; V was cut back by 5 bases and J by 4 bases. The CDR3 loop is CASSGSGGTQTLYNEQFF. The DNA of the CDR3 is TGTGCCAGCAGCGGTAGCGGGGGGACCCAAACCCTTTACAATGAGCAGTTCTTC.

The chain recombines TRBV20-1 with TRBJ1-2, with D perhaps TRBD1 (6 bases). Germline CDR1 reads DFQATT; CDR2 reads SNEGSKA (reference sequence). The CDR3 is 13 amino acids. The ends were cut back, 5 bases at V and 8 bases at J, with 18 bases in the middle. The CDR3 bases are TGCAGTGCTGGCGTACGGGACACCAGCGGCTACACCTTC. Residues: CSAGVRDTSGYTF.

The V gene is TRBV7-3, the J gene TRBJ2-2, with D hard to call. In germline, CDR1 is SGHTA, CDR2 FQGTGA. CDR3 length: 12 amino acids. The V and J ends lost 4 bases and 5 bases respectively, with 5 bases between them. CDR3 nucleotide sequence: TGTGCCAGCAGCTCACAAACCGGGGAGCTGTTTTTT. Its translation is CASSSQTGELFF.

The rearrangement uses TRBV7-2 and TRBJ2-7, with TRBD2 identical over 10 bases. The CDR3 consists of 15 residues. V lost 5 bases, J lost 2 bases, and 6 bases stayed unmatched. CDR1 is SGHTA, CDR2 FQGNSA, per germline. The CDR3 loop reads CASSQPGLAAYEQYF. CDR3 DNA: TGTGCCAGCAGCCAACCCGGACTAGCGGCCTACGAGCAGTACTTC.

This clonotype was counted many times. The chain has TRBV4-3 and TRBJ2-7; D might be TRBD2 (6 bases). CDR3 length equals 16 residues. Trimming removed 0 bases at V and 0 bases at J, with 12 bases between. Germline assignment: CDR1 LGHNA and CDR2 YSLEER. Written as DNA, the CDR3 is TGCGCCAGCAGCCAAGATGCGGGAAGCGGCTCCTACGAGCAGTACTTC. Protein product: CASSQDAGSGSYEQYF.

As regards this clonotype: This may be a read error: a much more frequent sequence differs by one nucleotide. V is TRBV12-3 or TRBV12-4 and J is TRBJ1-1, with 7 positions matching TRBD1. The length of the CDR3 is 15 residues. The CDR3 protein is CASSGGTGVVSETFF. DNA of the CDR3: TGTGCCAGCAGTGGGGGTACAGGGGTGGTCTCTGAAACTTTCTTT.